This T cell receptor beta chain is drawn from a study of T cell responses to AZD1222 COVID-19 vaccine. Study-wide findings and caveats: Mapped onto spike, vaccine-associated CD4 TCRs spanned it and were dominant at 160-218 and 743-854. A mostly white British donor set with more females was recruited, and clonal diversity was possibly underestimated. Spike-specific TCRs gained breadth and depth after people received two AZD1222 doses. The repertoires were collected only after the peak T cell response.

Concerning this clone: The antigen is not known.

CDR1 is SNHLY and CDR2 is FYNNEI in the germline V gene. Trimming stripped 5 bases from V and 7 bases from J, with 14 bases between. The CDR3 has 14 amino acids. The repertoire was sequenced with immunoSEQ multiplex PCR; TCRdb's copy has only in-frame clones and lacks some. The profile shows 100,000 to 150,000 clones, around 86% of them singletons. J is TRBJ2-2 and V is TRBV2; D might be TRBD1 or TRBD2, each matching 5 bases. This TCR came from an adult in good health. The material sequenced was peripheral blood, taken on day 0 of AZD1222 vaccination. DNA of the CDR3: TGTGCCAGCAGTATTGAGGGGCGTAGCGGGGAGCTGTTTTTT. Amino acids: CASSIEGRSGELFF.